This T cell receptor beta chain was retrieved from a study of T-cell memory formation after mild COVID-19. About the study: TCR clusters largely stayed donor specific.

Study-level points and caveats: The finding that pre-infection memory included some responding clones suggested that cross-reactive memory joined. A second wave of clones peaked on day 37, and their SARS-CoV-2 specificity went unconfirmed.

Constant-segment primers served in 5'RACE that generated TCR alpha and TCR beta cDNA libraries bearing sample barcodes and UMIs. TCRdb redid the calling of the 5' RACE reads with MiXCR, one entry per CDR3 protein. The table includes about 340,000 distinct CDR3 sequences, 10% to 15% detected once. The CDR3 has 15 residues. V lost 0 bases and J 1 base, leaving 6 bases between the germline ends. Germline assignment: CDR1 LNHNV and CDR2 YYDKDF (reference sequence). This clonotype was detected only a few times. Its antigen is still unknown. The sequence came from a man between 18 and 29 years old who had mild COVID-19 (a few samples of this study predate the infection). Cell type and time point are not known. Sequencing was done on a sample of PBMCs or a T cell subset sorted from them (not recorded which). The chain couples TRBV15 to TRBJ2-2; D unclear. The CDR3 sequence is CATSRDPGNTGELFF. Written as DNA, the CDR3 is TGTGCCACCAGCAGAGATCCAGGGAACACCGGGGAGCTGTTTTTT.